The 19 T cell receptor beta chains in this list originate from one sample, sequenced in a study of cytomegalovirus exposure and HLA in healthy donors. With 60 Vbeta and 13 Jbeta primers, the PCR was carried out. Generated by immunoSEQ multiplex PCR, the TCRdb table keeps only in-frame clones and is missing some. In the table there are 200,000 to 250,000 clones, over 60% of which are singletons. Specimen: PBMCs. The receptors shown here come from a man between 18 and 35 years old in good health and CMV-seronegative.

This chain uses TRBV15 with TRBJ2-1; D gene unclear. The germline V and J ends were trimmed by 4 bases and 10 bases, with 17 bases remaining between them. The CDR3 runs to 14 residues. The V gene's germline CDR1 is LNHNV and CDR2 YYDKDF (reference sequence). CDR3 sequence: CATSTRQAAYEQFF. The CDR3 DNA sequence: TGTGCCACCAGCACCCGCCAGGCCGCCTACGAGCAGTTCTTC.

The genes are TRBV7-3 and TRBJ2-5, with TRBD2 matching over 11 bases. CDR1 SGHTA and CDR2 FQGTGA come from the germline V gene. J was trimmed by 2 bases and V by 4 bases; bases with no gene match: 21. The CDR3 runs 21 residues. CDR3 loop: CASSCLVRFRGTSGKQETQYF. DNA for the CDR3: TGTGCCAGCAGCTGCCTAGTTAGATTCCGCGGGACTAGCGGAAAACAAGAGACCCAGTACTTC.

V and J are TRBV28 and TRBJ1-5; 9 bases line up with TRBD1. Looked up from germline, CDR1 is MDHEN and CDR2 is SYDVKM. The CDR3 contains 14 residues. The V and J ends lost 7 bases and 7 bases, in that order; junction bases with no gene match: 8. In DNA form, the CDR3 reads TGTGCCAGCACCAATACAGGGGGCGGACAGCCCCAGCATTTT. It translates to CASTNTGGGQPQHF.

The chain recombines TRBV6-1 with TRBJ2-4, with unresolved D. In germline, CDR1 is MNHNS, CDR2 SASEGT. CDR3 length: 11 residues. The V and J ends lost 7 bases and 9 bases respectively, with 10 bases between them. CDR3 DNA sequence: TGTGCCAGCACCTCCTCGGGCATTCAGTACTTC. Encoded protein: CASTSSGIQYF.

The count of this clone is one. The V call is TRBV27, the J call TRBJ2-7, with 9 positions matching TRBD1. V shed 6 bases and J 2 bases; nucleotides not matched to a gene: 8. CDR3 length: 15 residues. Germline V lookup: CDR1 MNHEY, CDR2 SMNVEV (reference sequence). The CDR3 DNA follows: TGTGCCAGCAGCTGGACAGGGGCCCCCACCTACGAGCAGTACTTC. It specifies CASSWTGAPTYEQYF.

The J gene is TRBJ1-2, the V gene TRBV7-8, with a weak D call TRBD1 (6 bases). Trimming removed 2 bases at V and 6 bases at J, with 19 bases between. Looked up from germline, CDR1 is SGHVS and CDR2 is FQNEAQ. The CDR3 loop spans 16 amino acids. The CDR3 region has the DNA TGTGCCAGCAGCTTAATTGTCACAGGGCGCTCCCATGGCTACACCTTC. This codes for CASSLIVTGRSHGYTF.

The chain recombines TRBV30 with TRBJ2-7; TRBD1 matches at 9 bases. Germline V gene data show CDR1 as GTSNPN and CDR2 as SVGIG (reference sequence). This CDR3 has 15 amino acids. The J segment lost 6 bases and the V segment lost 0 bases, leaving 9 bases of the junction unmatched. The CDR3 protein is CAWSVGDRGFGEQYF. The DNA for the CDR3 is TGTGCCTGGAGTGTTGGAGACAGGGGGTTCGGCGAGCAGTACTTC. Using reference TRBV30 and TRBJ2-7 for the parts outside the CDR3, the full variable domain is SQTIHQWPATLVQPVGSPLSLECTVEGTSNPNLYWYRQAAGRGLQLLFYSVGIGQISSEVPQNLSASRPQDRQFILSSKKLLLSDSGFYLCAWSVGDRGFGEQYFGPGTRLTVT.

A note on this clone: Other DNA sequences in this sample translate to the same CDR3. The J gene is TRBJ2-7, the V gene TRBV6-5, with TRBD2 matching over 12 bases. The germline V gene encodes CDR1 MNHEY and CDR2 SVGAGI. V dropped 6 bases and J dropped 1; count of bases not matched to a gene: 4. The CDR3 totals 15 residues. The CDR3 nucleotides are TGTGCCAGCAGCTCGGGACTAGCGGGTTCCTACGAGCAGTACTTC. It yields the protein CASSSGLAGSYEQYF.

V is TRBV6-6 and J is TRBJ2-3; 11 bases align to TRBD2. This CDR3 is 16 amino acids long. V shed 6 bases, J shed 1 base, and the junction held 6 bases outside the gene matches. Germline CDR1 and CDR2: MNHNY and SVGAGI (reference sequence). The CDR3 region is CASSRGGLAGTDTQYF. CDR3 sequence (DNA): TGTGCCAGCAGCCGCGGGGGACTAGCGGGCACAGATACGCAGTATTTT.

CDR3 DNA sequence: TGTGCCAGCACCGAGACAGGGCACAATGAGCAGTTCTTC. Amino acids: CASTETGHNEQFF. The chain is built from TRBV27 and TRBJ2-1, with TRBD1 identical over 7 bases. CDR3 size: 13 residues. V shed 7 bases, J shed 5 bases, and the junction held 5 bases outside the gene matches. The germline gives CDR1 MNHEY, CDR2 SMNVEV (reference sequence).

CDR3 in amino acids: CASASGGANIQYF. For the CDR3, the DNA is TGTGCTAGTGCCAGCGGGGGGGCGAACATTCAGTACTTC. The chain combines TRBV12-5 with TRBJ2-4; TRBD2 matches 10 bases. Germline CDR1 is LGHNT and CDR2 is FRNRAP. Trimming at V came to 7 bases and at J to 7 bases, leaving 4 bases not matched to a gene. The CDR3 runs to 13 residues.

The chain links TRBV6-4 to TRBJ2-2, with 7 bases identical to TRBD1. The V and J ends lost 6 bases and 1 base, in that order; junction bases with no gene match: 2. Germline V lookup: CDR1 MRHNA, CDR2 SNTAGT. The CDR3 runs to 14 residues. Written as DNA, the CDR3 is TGTGCCAGCAGAAGACAGGGGAACACCGGGGAGCTGTTTTTT. This sequence encodes CASRRQGNTGELFF.

CDR3 region: CASSLGTAYNEQFF. Here the CDR3 DNA reads TGTGCCAGCAGTTTGGGGACAGCCTACAATGAGCAGTTCTTC. The chain joins TRBV27 to TRBJ2-1; TRBD1 matches 7 bases. This CDR3 region has 14 residues. The germline V gene encodes CDR1 MNHEY and CDR2 SMNVEV (reference sequence). The V gene end was trimmed by 3 bases and the J gene end by 2 bases; junction bases not matched to a gene: 1.

The rearrangement links TRBV28 to TRBJ2-7; 7 bases align to TRBD1. Germline loops: CDR1 MDHEN, CDR2 SYDVKM. V trimming: 7 bases; J trimming: 2 bases; junction bases outside the gene matches: 11. The CDR3 extends over 15 amino acids. The CDR3 coding sequence is TGTGCCAGCACTAGGGGGCGCGCAGTCCCCTACGAGCAGTACTTC. Protein product: CASTRGRAVPYEQYF.

This clone was counted between two and nine times. V gene TRBV2 combines with J gene TRBJ2-7; 10 bases agree with TRBD2. Trimming cost V 9 bases and J 4 bases; bases outside gene matches: 12. The CDR3 runs to 15 residues. Germline V gene lookup returns CDR1 SNHLY and CDR2 FYNNEI. The DNA for the CDR3 is TGTGCCAGTACCCGATCCGGGACTAGCGTTTACGAGCAGTACTTC. It yields the protein CASTRSGTSVYEQYF.

This chain connects TRBV6-5 to TRBJ2-7; 7 bases line up with TRBD2. The germline V gene has CDR1 MNHEY and CDR2 SVGAGI. Germline trimming cut 1 base from V and 1 base from J; bases unmatched to any gene: 4. The CDR3 runs to 15 residues. As DNA, the CDR3 is TGTGCCAGCAGTTACTTTATGGGGGGGTCCTACGAGCAGTACTTC. It codes for CASSYFMGGSYEQYF.

This clone was recorded only once. The chain joins TRBV6-5 to TRBJ1-2; D is perhaps TRBD1 (6 bases). Germline CDR1 is MNHEY and CDR2 is SVGAGI. The CDR3 runs 13 residues. V was pared by 5 bases and J by 0 bases, with 7 bases between. The DNA of the CDR3 is TGTGCCAGCAGTCGGACAGCTAACTATGGCTACACCTTC. It encodes CASSRTANYGYTF.

Concerning this clone: Compared with germline, one end of the junction differs, possibly owing to a read error. This rearrangement joins TRBV11-2 to TRBJ1-1, with TRBD1 matching over 12 bases. The germline CDR1 and CDR2 sequences are SGHAT and FQNNGV. CDR3 length: 16 residues. This CDR3 reads CASTLGTGGMNTEAFF. CDR3 nucleotide sequence: TGTGCCAGCACCTTAGGGACAGGGGGCATGAACACTGAAGCTTTCTTT.

The chain links TRBV5-1 to TRBJ2-7; a possible D gene is TRBD1 (5 bases). Germline V lookup: CDR1 SGHRS, CDR2 YFSETQ. This CDR3 is built from 14 residues. V lost 5 bases to trimming and J lost 3 bases, with 15 bases between them. The CDR3 reads CASRVGYRLYEQYF. The CDR3 DNA reads as TGCGCCAGCAGGGTGGGGTACAGGCTCTACGAGCAGTACTTC. The full variable domain, its missing parts supplied by reference TRBV5-1 and TRBJ2-7, is KAGVTQTPRYLIKTRGQQVTLSCSPISGHRSVSWYQQTPGQGLQFLFEYFSETQRNKGNFPGRFSGRQFSNSRSEMNVSTLELGDSALYLCASRVGYRLYEQYFGPGTRLTVT.